The entry that follows covers one T cell receptor beta chain sequence. The CDR3 runs to 18 residues. Germline CDR1 and CDR2: SGDLS and YYNGEE. V gave up 4 bases and J gave up 0 bases; unmatched junction bases: 11. This sample stems from a study of blood T cell repertoires in COVID-19. Study in general: Researchers got acute and convalescent COVID-19 samples from the United States, Italy and Spain. Sample material is recorded as cDNA or gDNA derived from T cells, B-cell-depleted T cells, or PBMCs.

In the authors' methods: Researchers report that nucleated cell counts were estimated from reference gene primer amplification. Profiling relied on immunoSEQ multiplex PCR, and the TCRdb table lists in-frame clones only, not all of them. The V and J calls and clone size are taken from that table; D and trimming were inferred from the DNA. In the table there are 120,000 or so clones, approximately 80% of which are singletons. The specimen sequenced was peripheral blood. The source is a human donor in a cohort sampled during active COVID-19. V is TRBV9 and J is TRBJ2-3, with 10 bases matching TRBD2. CDR3 sequence: CASSPREGLAPSTDTQYF. DNA of the CDR3: TGTGCCAGCAGCCCCCGGGAGGGACTAGCGCCTAGCACAGATACGCAGTATTTT.